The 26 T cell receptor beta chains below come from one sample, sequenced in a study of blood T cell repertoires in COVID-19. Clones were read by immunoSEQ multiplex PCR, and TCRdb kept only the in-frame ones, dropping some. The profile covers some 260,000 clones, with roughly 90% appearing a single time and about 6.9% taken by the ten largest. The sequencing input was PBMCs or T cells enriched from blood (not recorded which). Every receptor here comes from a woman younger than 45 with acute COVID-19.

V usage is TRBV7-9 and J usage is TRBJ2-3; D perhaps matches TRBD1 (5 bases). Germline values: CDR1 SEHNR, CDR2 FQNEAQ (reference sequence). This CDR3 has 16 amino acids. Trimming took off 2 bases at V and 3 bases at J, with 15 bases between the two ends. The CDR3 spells CASSLSRQLGTDTQYF. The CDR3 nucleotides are TGTGCCAGCAGCTTAAGCCGACAGTTGGGGACAGATACGCAGTATTTT.

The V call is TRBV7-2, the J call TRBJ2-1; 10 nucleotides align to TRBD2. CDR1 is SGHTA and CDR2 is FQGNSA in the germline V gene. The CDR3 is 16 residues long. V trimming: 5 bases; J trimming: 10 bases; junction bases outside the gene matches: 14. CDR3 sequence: CASSLLAGEFWREQFF. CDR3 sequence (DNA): TGTGCCAGCAGCCTCCTAGCGGGAGAGTTTTGGAGGGAGCAGTTCTTC.

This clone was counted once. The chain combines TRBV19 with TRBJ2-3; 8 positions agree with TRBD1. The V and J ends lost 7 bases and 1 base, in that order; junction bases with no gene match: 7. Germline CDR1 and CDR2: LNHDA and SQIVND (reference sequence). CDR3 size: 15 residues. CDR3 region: CASNQGAGGTDTQYF. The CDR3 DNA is TGTGCCAGTAACCAGGGGGCCGGGGGCACAGATACGCAGTATTTT.

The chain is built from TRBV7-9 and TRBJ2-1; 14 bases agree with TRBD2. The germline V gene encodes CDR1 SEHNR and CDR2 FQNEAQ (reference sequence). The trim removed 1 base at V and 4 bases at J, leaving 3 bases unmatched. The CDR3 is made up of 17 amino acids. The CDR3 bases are TGTGCCAGCAGCTTAGGGGGACTAGCGGGAGAATACAATGAGCAGTTCTTC. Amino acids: CASSLGGLAGEYNEQFF.

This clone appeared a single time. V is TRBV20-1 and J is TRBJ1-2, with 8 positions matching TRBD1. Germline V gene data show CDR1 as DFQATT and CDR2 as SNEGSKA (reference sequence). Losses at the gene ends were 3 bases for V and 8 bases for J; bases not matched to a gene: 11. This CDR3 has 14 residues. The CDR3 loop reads CSASDRGRSWGYTF. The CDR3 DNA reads TGCAGTGCTAGTGACAGGGGAAGATCTTGGGGCTACACCTTC.

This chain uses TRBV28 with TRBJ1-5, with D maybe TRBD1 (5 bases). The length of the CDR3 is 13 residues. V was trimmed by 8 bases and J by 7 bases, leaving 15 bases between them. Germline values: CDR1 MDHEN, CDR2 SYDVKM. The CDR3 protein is CASVGGARQPQHF. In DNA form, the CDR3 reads TGTGCCAGCGTCGGTGGGGCTAGACAGCCCCAGCATTTT.

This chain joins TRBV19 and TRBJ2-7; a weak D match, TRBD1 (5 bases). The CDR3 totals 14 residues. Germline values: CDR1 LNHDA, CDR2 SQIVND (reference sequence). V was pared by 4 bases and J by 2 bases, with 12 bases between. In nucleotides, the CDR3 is TGTGCCAGTAGTACCTCCATACAGGCCTACGAGCAGTACTTC. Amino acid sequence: CASSTSIQAYEQYF. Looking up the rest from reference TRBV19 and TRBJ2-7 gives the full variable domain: DGGITQSPKYLFRKEGQNVTLSCEQNLNHDAMYWYRQDPGQGLRLIYYSQIVNDFQKGDIAEGYSVSREKKESFPLTVTSAQKNPTAFYLCASSTSIQAYEQYFGPGTRLTVT.

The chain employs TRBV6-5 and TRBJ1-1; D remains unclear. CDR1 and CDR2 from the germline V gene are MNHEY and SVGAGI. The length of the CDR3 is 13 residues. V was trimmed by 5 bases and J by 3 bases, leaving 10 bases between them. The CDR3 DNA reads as TGTGCCAGCAGTCGCTCTAGCGACACTGAAGCTTTCTTT. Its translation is CASSRSSDTEAFF.

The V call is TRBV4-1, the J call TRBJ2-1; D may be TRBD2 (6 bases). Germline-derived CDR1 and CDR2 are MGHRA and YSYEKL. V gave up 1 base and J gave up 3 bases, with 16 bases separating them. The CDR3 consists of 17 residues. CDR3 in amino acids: CASSQVGGSLHYNEQFF. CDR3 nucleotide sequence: TGCGCCAGCAGCCAAGTCGGGGGATCTCTACACTACAATGAGCAGTTCTTC.

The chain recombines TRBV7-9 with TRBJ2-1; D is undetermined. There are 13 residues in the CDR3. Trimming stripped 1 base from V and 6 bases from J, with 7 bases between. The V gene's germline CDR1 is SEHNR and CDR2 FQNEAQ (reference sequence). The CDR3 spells CASSLVAINEQFF. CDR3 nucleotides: TGTGCCAGCAGCTTAGTGGCCATCAATGAGCAGTTCTTC.

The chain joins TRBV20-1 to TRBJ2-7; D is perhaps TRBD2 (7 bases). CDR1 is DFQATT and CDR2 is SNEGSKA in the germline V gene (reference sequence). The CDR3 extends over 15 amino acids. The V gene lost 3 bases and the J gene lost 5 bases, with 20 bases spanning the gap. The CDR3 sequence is CSASGPGEGVHEQYF. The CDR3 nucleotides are TGCAGTGCTAGTGGGCCCGGGGAGGGGGTCCACGAGCAGTACTTC.

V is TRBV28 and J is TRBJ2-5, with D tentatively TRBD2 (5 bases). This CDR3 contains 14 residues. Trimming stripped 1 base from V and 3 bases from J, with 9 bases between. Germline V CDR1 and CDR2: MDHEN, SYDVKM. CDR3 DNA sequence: TGTGCCAGCAGTTTATCGGGTAGCGAAGAGACCCAGTACTTC. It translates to CASSLSGSEETQYF.

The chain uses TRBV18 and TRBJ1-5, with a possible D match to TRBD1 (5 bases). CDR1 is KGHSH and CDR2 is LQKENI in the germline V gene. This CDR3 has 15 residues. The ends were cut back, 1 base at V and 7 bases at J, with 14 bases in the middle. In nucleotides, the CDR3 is TGTGCCAGCTCACCACATCGTCAGGGAGGACAGCCCCAGCATTTT. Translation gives CASSPHRQGGQPQHF.

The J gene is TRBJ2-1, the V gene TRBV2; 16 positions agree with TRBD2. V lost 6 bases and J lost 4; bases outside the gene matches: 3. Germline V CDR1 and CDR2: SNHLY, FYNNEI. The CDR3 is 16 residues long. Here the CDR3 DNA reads TGTGCCAGCAGCGGGACTAGCGGGGGGGGTTACAATGAGCAGTTCTTC. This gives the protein CASSGTSGGGYNEQFF.

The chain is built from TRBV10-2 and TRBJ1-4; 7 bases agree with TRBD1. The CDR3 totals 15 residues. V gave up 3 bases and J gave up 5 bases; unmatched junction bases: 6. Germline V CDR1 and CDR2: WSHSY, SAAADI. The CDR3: CASSDTGQLNEKLFF. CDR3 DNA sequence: TGCGCCAGCAGTGATACGGGACAGCTGAATGAAAAACTGTTTTTT.

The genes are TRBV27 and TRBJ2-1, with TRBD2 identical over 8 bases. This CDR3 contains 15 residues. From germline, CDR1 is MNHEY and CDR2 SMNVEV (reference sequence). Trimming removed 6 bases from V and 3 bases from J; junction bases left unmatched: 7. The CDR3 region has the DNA TGTGCCAGCAGGACTAGCGCAACGAACTACAATGAGCAGTTCTTC. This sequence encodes CASRTSATNYNEQFF.

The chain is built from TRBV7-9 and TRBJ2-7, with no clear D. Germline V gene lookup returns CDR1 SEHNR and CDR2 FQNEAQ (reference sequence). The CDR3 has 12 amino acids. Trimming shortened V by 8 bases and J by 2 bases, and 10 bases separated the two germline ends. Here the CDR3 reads CASEGETYEQYF. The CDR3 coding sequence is TGTGCCAGCGAAGGAGAGACCTACGAGCAGTACTTC.

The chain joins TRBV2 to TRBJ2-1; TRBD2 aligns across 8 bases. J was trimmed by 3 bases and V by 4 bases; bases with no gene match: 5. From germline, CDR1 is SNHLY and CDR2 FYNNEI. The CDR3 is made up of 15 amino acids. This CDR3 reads CASSARLAGYNEQFF. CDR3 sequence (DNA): TGTGCCAGCAGTGCAAGGCTAGCGGGCTACAATGAGCAGTTCTTC.

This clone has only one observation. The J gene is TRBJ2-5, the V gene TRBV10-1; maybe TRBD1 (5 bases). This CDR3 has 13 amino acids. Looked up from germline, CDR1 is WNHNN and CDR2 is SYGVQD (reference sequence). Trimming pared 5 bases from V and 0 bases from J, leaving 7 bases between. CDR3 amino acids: CASSRQYQETQYF. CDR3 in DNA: TGCGCCAGCAGTAGACAGTACCAAGAGACCCAGTACTTC.

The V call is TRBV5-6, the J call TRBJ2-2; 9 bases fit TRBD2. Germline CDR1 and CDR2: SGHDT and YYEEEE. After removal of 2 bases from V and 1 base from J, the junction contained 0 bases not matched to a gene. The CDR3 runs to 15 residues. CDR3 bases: TGTGCCAGCAGCTTTAGCGGGGGGAACACCGGGGAGCTGTTTTTT. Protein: CASSFSGGNTGELFF. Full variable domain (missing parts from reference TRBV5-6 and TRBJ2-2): DAGVTQSPTHLIKTRGQQVTLRCSPKSGHDTVSWYQQALGQGPQFIFQYYEEEERQRGNFPDRFSGHQFPNYSSELNVNALLLGDSALYLCASSFSGGNTGELFFGEGSRLTVL.

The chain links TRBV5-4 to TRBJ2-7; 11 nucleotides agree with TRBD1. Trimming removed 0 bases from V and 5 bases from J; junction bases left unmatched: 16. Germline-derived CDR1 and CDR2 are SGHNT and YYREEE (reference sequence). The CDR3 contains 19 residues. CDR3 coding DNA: TGTGCCAGCAGCTTGGACTGGAGTTCGAGGACAGGGGGCTTCCACGAGCAGTACTTC. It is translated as CASSLDWSSRTGGFHEQYF.

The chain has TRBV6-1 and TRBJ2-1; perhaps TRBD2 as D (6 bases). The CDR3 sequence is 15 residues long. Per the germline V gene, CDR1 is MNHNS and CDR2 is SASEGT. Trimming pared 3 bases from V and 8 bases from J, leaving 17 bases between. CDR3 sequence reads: CASSDLVTRGDEQFF. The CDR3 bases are TGTGCCAGCAGTGACCTCGTGACTAGAGGCGATGAGCAGTTCTTC.

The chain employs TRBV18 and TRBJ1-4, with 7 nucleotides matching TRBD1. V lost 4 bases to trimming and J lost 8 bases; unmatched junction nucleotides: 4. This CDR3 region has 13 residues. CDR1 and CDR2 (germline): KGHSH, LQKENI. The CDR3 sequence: CASSRDSPEKLFF. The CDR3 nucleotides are TGTGCCAGCTCACGGGACAGCCCCGAAAAACTGTTTTTT.

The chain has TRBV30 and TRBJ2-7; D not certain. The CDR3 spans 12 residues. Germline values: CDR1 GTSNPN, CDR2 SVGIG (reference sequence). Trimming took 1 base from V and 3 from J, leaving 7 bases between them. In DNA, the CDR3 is TGTGCCTGGAGTGGGAGAAACTACGAGCAGTACTTC. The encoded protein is CAWSGRNYEQYF.

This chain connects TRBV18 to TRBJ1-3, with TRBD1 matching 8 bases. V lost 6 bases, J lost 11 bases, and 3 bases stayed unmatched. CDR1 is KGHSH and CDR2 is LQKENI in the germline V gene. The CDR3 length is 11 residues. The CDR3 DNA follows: TGTGCCAGCTCGCAACAGGGGGCCATATATTTT. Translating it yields CASSQQGAIYF. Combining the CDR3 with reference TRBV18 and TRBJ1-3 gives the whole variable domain NAGVMQNPRHLVRRRGQEARLRCSPMKGHSHVYWYRQLPEEGLKFMVYLQKENIIDESGMPKERFSAEFPKEGPSILRIQQVVRGDSAAYFCASSQQGAIYFGEGSWLTVV.

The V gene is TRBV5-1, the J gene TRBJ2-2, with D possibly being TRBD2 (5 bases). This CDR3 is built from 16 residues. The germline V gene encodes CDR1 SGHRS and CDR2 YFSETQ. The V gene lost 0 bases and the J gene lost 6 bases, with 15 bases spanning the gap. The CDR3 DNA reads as TGCGCCAGCAGCTTGGTCACAGCGGTCTATCCCGGGGAGCTGTTTTTT. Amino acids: CASSLVTAVYPGELFF.